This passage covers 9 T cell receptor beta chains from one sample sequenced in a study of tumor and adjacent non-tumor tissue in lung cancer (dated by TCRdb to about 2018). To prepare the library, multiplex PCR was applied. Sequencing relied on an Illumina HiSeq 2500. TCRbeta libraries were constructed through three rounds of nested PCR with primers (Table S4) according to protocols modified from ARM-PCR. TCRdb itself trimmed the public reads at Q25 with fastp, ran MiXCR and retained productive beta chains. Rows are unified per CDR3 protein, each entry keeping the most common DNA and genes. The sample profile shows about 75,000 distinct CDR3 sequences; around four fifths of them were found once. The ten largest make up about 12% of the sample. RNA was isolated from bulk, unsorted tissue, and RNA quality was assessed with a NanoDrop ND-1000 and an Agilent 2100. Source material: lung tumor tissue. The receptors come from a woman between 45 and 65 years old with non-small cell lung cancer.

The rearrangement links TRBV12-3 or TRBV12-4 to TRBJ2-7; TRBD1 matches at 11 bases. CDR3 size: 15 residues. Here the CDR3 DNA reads TGTGTAATCAGTGGAGGACAGGGGGCAATCTACGAGCAGTACTTC. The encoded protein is CVISGGQGAIYEQYF.

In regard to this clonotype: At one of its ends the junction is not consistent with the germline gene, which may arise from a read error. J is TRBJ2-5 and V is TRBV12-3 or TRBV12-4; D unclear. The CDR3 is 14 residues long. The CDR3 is CASSFSVRQETQYF. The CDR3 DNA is TGCGCCAGCAGTTTCAGCGTGAGACAAGAGACCCAGTACTTC.

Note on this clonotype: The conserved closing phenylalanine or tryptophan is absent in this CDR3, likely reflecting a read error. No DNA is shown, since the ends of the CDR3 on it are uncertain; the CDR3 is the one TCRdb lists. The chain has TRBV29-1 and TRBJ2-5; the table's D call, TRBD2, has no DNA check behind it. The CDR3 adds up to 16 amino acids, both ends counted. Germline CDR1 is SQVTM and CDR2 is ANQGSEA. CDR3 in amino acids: CGIEGGGVPREETPYS.

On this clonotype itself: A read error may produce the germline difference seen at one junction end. CDR3 sequence reads: CASSGGVLGEHYF. Written as DNA, the CDR3 is TGCGCCAGCAGTGGAGGCGTTCTGGGGGAGCACTATTTC. The V and J genes are TRBV10-1 and TRBJ2-7, with D perhaps assigned TRBD1 or TRBD2 (5 bases each). Germline lookup yields CDR1 WNHNN and CDR2 SYGVQD (reference sequence). This CDR3 is 13 amino acids long.

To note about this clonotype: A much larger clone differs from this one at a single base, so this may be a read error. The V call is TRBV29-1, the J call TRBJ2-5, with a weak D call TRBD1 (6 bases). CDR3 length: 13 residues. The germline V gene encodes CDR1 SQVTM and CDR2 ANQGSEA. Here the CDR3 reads CNVEDSRGETQYF. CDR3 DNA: TGCAACGTTGAGGACTCCAGGGGCGAGACCCAGTACTTC.

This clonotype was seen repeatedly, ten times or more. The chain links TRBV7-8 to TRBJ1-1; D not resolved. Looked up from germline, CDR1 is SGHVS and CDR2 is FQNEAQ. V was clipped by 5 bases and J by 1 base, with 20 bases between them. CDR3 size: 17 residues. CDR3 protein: CASSPLFGNSGNTEAFF. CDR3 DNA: TGTGCCAGCAGCCCTTTATTTGGGAACAGTGGGAACACTGAAGCTTTCTTT.

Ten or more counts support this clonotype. The CDR3 DNA follows: TGCAGTGCCGTAATAGAGGTAGCCGACAATGAGCAGTTCTTC. Amino acid sequence: CSAVIEVADNEQFF. The genes are TRBV20-1 and TRBJ2-1, with D uncertain. Per the germline V gene, CDR1 is DFQATT and CDR2 is SNEGSKA (reference sequence). The CDR3 contains 14 residues. Trimming pared 6 bases from V and 5 bases from J, leaving 17 bases between.

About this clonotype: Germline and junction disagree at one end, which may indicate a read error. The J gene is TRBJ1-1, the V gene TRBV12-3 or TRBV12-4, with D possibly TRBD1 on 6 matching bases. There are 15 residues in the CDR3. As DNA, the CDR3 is TGTGCCAGCAGTTTGGGGGCGGGGGGAAACACTGAAACTTTCTTT. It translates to CASSLGAGGNTETFF.

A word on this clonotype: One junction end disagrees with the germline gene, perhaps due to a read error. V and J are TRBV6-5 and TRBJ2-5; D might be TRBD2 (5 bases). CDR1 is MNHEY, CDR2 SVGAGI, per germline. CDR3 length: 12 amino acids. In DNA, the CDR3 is TGTGTCAGCAGTTACAATGGGGAGACCAAGCACTTC. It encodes CVSSYNGETKHF.